The clone carrying this TCR beta chain is a singleton in its sample. Repertoires were generated with immunoSEQ multiplex PCR, while TCRdb's copy carries only in-frame clones and drops some. The sample lists 35,000 to 50,000 clones; 90% to 95% were seen once. This entry is derived from a study of T cells in tuberculosis. On the study more broadly: A South African cohort included IGRA-negative adolescents, latently infected IGRA-positive adolescents and adults with active tuberculosis.

Unsorted cryopreserved PBMC were sequenced, averaging around 100,000 T cells per clinical donor. Germline V CDR1 and CDR2: SGHAT, FQNNGV. Trimming took 8 bases from V and 4 from J, leaving 15 bases between them. CDR3 length: 13 amino acids. This receptor was identified in a donor aged 10-30 years with latent tuberculosis or without tuberculosis infection. Some clones in this sample may be carry-over from other donors' samples. The chain has TRBV11-2 and TRBJ2-7, with a weak D call TRBD2 (5 bases). Sequenced sample: PBMCs. The chain's CDR3 is CASFDGIGYEQYF. The CDR3 nucleotides are TGTGCCAGCTTCGACGGGATTGGATACGAGCAGTACTTC.